A single sample gave rise to the 5 T cell receptor beta chains below, sequenced in a study of shared clonotypes between healthy human individuals. Measured with immunoSEQ multiplex PCR; TCRdb has only the in-frame clones, and not every one. The sample has 450,000 to 500,000 clones, 81% seen once. Sequencing was performed on PBMCs. These receptors all come from a woman in her forties in good health. Some clones in this sample may be carry-over from other donors' samples.

This clone has a handful of counts. Other DNA sequences in this sample translate to the same CDR3. V and J are TRBV4-1 and TRBJ1-3; D is unclear. Per germline, CDR1 MGHRA and CDR2 YSYEKL. Trimming stripped 1 base from V and 1 base from J, with 8 bases between. This CDR3 is built from 15 residues. CDR3 in DNA: TGCGCCAGCAGCCAAGCTGGGAGGTCTGGAAACACCATATATTTT. Amino acids: CASSQAGRSGNTIYF.

This clone was recorded once. The chain links TRBV5-1 to TRBJ2-7; D tentatively reads TRBD1 or TRBD2 (5 bases each). CDR3 length: 14 residues. Trimming pared 0 bases from V and 5 bases from J, leaving 12 bases between. Looked up from germline, CDR1 is SGHRS and CDR2 is YFSETQ. CDR3 DNA sequence: TGCGCCAGCAGCTTGGGGGGACCCGGCAACGAGCAGTACTTC. The encoded protein is CASSLGGPGNEQYF.

For this clone: This likely came from a read error, as a far larger clone is one base away. This CDR3 is also generated by other DNA sequences in the sample. The rearrangement joins TRBV10-3 to TRBJ1-4; 7 nucleotides line up with TRBD1. The CDR3 loop spans 13 amino acids. Germline V gene sequence: CDR1 ENHRY, CDR2 SYGVKD. CDR3 DNA: TGTGCCATCAGTGGAGGGGGCAGTGAAAAATTGTTTTTT. Translating gives CAISGGGSEKLFF.

With regard to this clone: A far larger clone is off by one base, so a read error is likely. J is TRBJ2-7 and V is TRBV5-1; D may be TRBD2 (6 bases). The germline V gene encodes CDR1 SGHRS and CDR2 YFSETQ. Deletions cut 0 bases from V and 4 bases from J, with 14 bases between. The CDR3 is made up of 15 amino acids. The CDR3: CASSLGHSGMYEQYF. For the CDR3, the DNA is TGCGCCAGCAGCTTGGGACATAGCGGTATGTACGAGCAGTACTTC.

The CDR3 loop is CASSLGRDLAGGATNEKLFF. The CDR3 nucleotides are TGCGCCAGCAGCTTGGGAAGGGACTTAGCCGGGGGTGCCACTAATGAAAAACTGTTTTTT. V is TRBV5-1 and J is TRBJ1-4; possibly TRBD1 for D (5 bases). Germline loops: CDR1 SGHRS, CDR2 YFSETQ. Trimming pared 0 bases from V and 2 bases from J, leaving 23 bases between. The CDR3 consists of 20 residues. Combining the CDR3 with reference TRBV5-1 and TRBJ1-4 gives the whole variable domain KAGVTQTPRYLIKTRGQQVTLSCSPISGHRSVSWYQQTPGQGLQFLFEYFSETQRNKGNFPGRFSGRQFSNSRSEMNVSTLELGDSALYLCASSLGRDLAGGATNEKLFFGSGTQLSVL.